This TCR beta chain originates from a study of OX40 agonist ivuxolimab in advanced cancers. The protocol was immunoSEQ multiplex PCR, while the TCRdb copy is restricted to in-frame clones and leaves out a portion. This sample has around 59,000 clones; around 86% occur once, and the top ten carry around 1%. This specimen was CD4+ or CD8+ T cells sorted from blood, taken in a trial of the OX40 agonist ivuxolimab. The receptor was isolated from an adult with an advanced solid tumor such as melanoma, head and neck, liver or kidney cancer.

The CDR3 coding sequence is TGTGCCAGCAGGTTACAGGGGGCTAAGTATGAGCAGTTCTTC. It codes for CASRLQGAKYEQFF. V usage is TRBV6-6 and J usage is TRBJ2-1; 9 nucleotides match TRBD1. Germline loops: CDR1 MNHNY, CDR2 SVGAGI (reference sequence). The CDR3 spans 14 residues. V gave up 6 bases and J gave up 8 bases; unmatched junction bases: 8.